These 30 T cell receptor beta chains originate from one sample sequenced in a study of blood T cells in healthy people across ages. Primers used in a second PCR of about 7 to 11 cycles were a sample-barcoded 5' primer and a J-beta primer mix. One entry per CDR3 protein, called by TCRdb with MiXCR from the 5' RACE reads. This table holds roughly 1.4 million distinct CDR3 sequences, roughly 60% found once. Material for sequencing was blood. Receptor source: a man aged 18 to 35 in good health.

The CDR3 DNA sequence: TGTGCCAGCAAAGACAGGGATCCTTACAATGAGCAGTTCTTC. This encodes CASKDRDPYNEQFF. The chain links TRBV21-1 to TRBJ2-1; TRBD1 is the table's D call, not checked against the DNA. TRBV21-1 is shown as a pseudogene. The CDR3 is made up of 14 amino acids.

The chain joins TRBV3-1 to TRBJ1-1, with D uncertain. CDR3 length: 15 amino acids. Germline lookup yields CDR1 LGHDT and CDR2 YNNKEL (reference sequence). Trimming took 2 bases from V and 8 from J, leaving 18 bases between them. CDR3: CASSQRGSTTHEAFF. DNA of the CDR3: TGTGCCAGCAGCCAACGGGGATCCACCACCCACGAAGCTTTCTTT.

V is TRBV4-2 and J is TRBJ1-2; D may be TRBD1 (6 bases). The V end lost 5 bases, the J end lost 2 bases, and 12 bases lay between the germline ends. Germline values: CDR1 LGHNA, CDR2 YNFKEQ. The CDR3 covers 14 residues. CDR3 coding DNA: TGTGCCAGCAGCAACATGACAGGAAACTATGGCTACACCTTC. Translated: CASSNMTGNYGYTF.

The J gene is TRBJ1-2, the V gene TRBV14, with D perhaps TRBD1 (5 bases). Germline CDR1 and CDR2: SGHDN and FVKESK. The CDR3 is 15 amino acids. Trimming pared 3 bases from V and 3 bases from J, leaving 14 bases between. The CDR3 is CASSQYVEGYYGYTF. The DNA of the CDR3 is TGTGCCAGCAGCCAGTACGTAGAGGGGTACTATGGCTACACCTTC.

The chain combines TRBV5-6 with TRBJ2-6, with D uncertain. The CDR3 covers 16 residues. The germline V and J ends were trimmed by 4 bases and 2 bases, with 13 bases remaining between them. Germline loops: CDR1 SGHDT, CDR2 YYEEEE. As DNA, the CDR3 is TGTGCCAGCAGCCAACCGACGGGTACTGGGGCCAACGTCCTGACTTTC. Its protein is CASSQPTGTGANVLTF.

This clonotype was detected a few times. The rearrangement joins TRBV7-9 to TRBJ1-2; D uncertain. V was clipped by 0 bases and J by 2 bases, with 7 bases between them. This CDR3 has 14 residues. Per germline, CDR1 SEHNR and CDR2 FQNEAQ (reference sequence). In DNA form, the CDR3 reads TGTGCCAGCAGCTTAGCGTCGGAGAACTATGGCTACACCTTC. Translating gives CASSLASENYGYTF.

The chain joins TRBV7-2 to TRBJ1-6, with D unclear. Trimming shortened V by 2 bases and J by 12 bases, and 14 bases separated the two germline ends. The CDR3 is made up of 14 amino acids. Germline lookup yields CDR1 SGHTA and CDR2 FQGNSA. The CDR3 spells CASSLPGRPEPLHF. The DNA of the CDR3 is TGTGCCAGCAGCTTACCCGGGCGACCCGAACCCCTCCACTTT.

The rearrangement links TRBV5-1 to TRBJ2-1, with 9 bases lining up with TRBD2. Germline V gene lookup returns CDR1 SGHRS and CDR2 YFSETQ. V was clipped by 3 bases and J by 5 bases; unmatched bases: 9. There are 16 residues in the CDR3. CDR3 DNA sequence: TGCGCCAGCAGCTCGGGTAGCGGGAGTGTCCACAATGAGCAGTTCTTC. It specifies CASSSGSGSVHNEQFF.

CDR3 loop: CASSEFTVDTDTQYF. Written as DNA, the CDR3 is TGTGCCAGCAGTGAATTCACGGTGGACACAGATACGCAGTATTTT. The V and J genes are TRBV25-1 and TRBJ2-3; no firm D call. Trimming pared 1 base from V and 2 bases from J, leaving 10 bases between. The germline V gene has CDR1 MGHDK and CDR2 SYGVNS. The CDR3 has 15 residues.

The chain uses TRBV29-1 and TRBJ2-1; possible D gene TRBD2, 7 bases. The CDR3 spans 16 residues. The ends were cut back, 3 bases at V and 0 bases at J, with 15 bases in the middle. In germline, CDR1 is SQVTM, CDR2 ANQGSEA. Written as DNA, the CDR3 is TGCAGCGTTGACCGGGGGCGGGAGAGCTCCTACAATGAGCAGTTCTTC. Translating it yields CSVDRGRESSYNEQFF.

This clonotype was picked up a small number of times. This chain uses TRBV4-2 with TRBJ2-7, with D tentatively TRBD2 (6 bases). The CDR3 extends over 17 amino acids. Trimming removed 0 bases from V and 2 bases from J, with 17 bases in between. Germline V gene lookup returns CDR1 LGHNA and CDR2 YNFKEQ. CDR3 amino acids: CASSQEITSLTPYEQYF. The CDR3 DNA sequence: TGTGCCAGCAGCCAAGAAATAACTAGCCTAACTCCCTACGAGCAGTACTTC.

This chain connects TRBV6-1 to TRBJ1-1; perhaps TRBD1 as D (5 bases). The germline V gene encodes CDR1 MNHNS and CDR2 SASEGT. The CDR3 loop spans 14 amino acids. V was clipped by 7 bases and J by 0 bases, with 12 bases between them. The CDR3 loop reads CASNSGRMNTEAFF. In DNA form, the CDR3 reads TGTGCCAGCAACTCGGGACGTATGAACACTGAAGCTTTCTTT.

This chain connects TRBV10-3 to TRBJ2-3; 8 nucleotides agree with TRBD1. This CDR3 is built from 14 residues. Germline CDR1 and CDR2: ENHRY and SYGVKD. V lost 2 bases to trimming and J lost 4 bases; unmatched junction nucleotides: 2. The CDR3 DNA sequence: TGTGCCATCAGTGAGGGACAGGGCGCAGATACGCAGTATTTT. Translating it yields CAISEGQGADTQYF.

This chain uses TRBV20-1 with TRBJ2-7, with D possibly being TRBD1 (6 bases). CDR1 and CDR2 from the germline V gene are DFQATT and SNEGSKA (reference sequence). This CDR3 has 16 amino acids. V lost 6 bases and J 7 bases, leaving 28 bases between the germline ends. The CDR3 is CSAAMETGLLSSEQYF. The DNA of the CDR3 is TGCAGTGCCGCGATGGAAACAGGGCTATTGTCATCAGAGCAGTACTTC.

The rearrangement joins TRBV7-2 to TRBJ2-3, with D maybe TRBD1 (6 bases). The V gene's germline CDR1 is SGHTA and CDR2 FQGNSA. V lost 5 bases and J lost 2, with 17 bases in between. The CDR3 extends over 16 amino acids. The CDR3 coding sequence is TGTGCCAGCAGCCCCGAGTTGGACAGCTCCACAGATACGCAGTATTTT. It translates to CASSPELDSSTDTQYF. Complete variable domain (other parts from reference TRBV7-2 and TRBJ2-3): GAGVSQSPSNKVTEKGKDVELRCDPISGHTALYWYRQSLGQGLEFLIYFQGNSAPDKSGLPSDRFSAERTGGSVSTLTIQRTQQEDSAVYLCASSPELDSSTDTQYFGPGTRLTVL.

In its sample, this clonotype was seen once. The CDR3 sequence is CASSLRDPALLYNEQFF. The CDR3 DNA sequence: TGTGCCAGCAGCCTCCGGGATCCGGCCCTTCTCTACAATGAGCAGTTCTTC. V and J are TRBV4-2 and TRBJ2-1; D perhaps matches TRBD2 (5 bases). The CDR3 runs 17 residues. The germline V and J ends were trimmed by 4 bases and 3 bases, with 19 bases remaining between them. Germline values: CDR1 LGHNA, CDR2 YNFKEQ.

The J gene is TRBJ2-3, the V gene TRBV27; 8 nucleotides match TRBD1. The trim removed 5 bases at V and 3 bases at J, leaving 10 bases unmatched. CDR1 MNHEY and CDR2 SMNVEV come from the germline V gene (reference sequence). This CDR3 comprises 16 residues. CDR3 in amino acids: CASSKRTGRNTDTQYF. DNA for the CDR3: TGTGCCAGCAGTAAACGGACAGGGCGTAATACAGATACGCAGTATTTT.

The rearrangement joins TRBV11-3 to TRBJ2-1, with 9 bases matching TRBD1. Germline V gene data show CDR1 as SGHNT and CDR2 as YENEEA. Trimming took 3 bases from V and 5 from J; bases not matched to a gene: 5. The CDR3 has 15 residues. The CDR3 spells CASSLGTGWHNEQFF. In nucleotides, the CDR3 is TGTGCCAGCAGCTTGGGGACAGGGTGGCACAATGAGCAGTTCTTC. Supplemented by reference TRBV11-3 and TRBJ2-1, the full variable domain reads EAGVVQSPRYKIIEKKQPVAFWCNPISGHNTLYWYLQNLGQGPELLIRYENEEAVDDSQLPKDRFSAERLKGVDSTLKIQPAELGDSAVYLCASSLGTGWHNEQFFGPGTRLTVL.

The V and J genes are TRBV11-3 and TRBJ2-3; 10 nucleotides match TRBD2. Trimming cost V 0 bases and J 6 bases; bases outside gene matches: 6. This CDR3 spans 16 amino acids. The V gene's germline CDR1 is SGHNT and CDR2 YENEEA. The DNA of the CDR3 is TGTGCCAGCAGCTTAGAGGGGACTAGCGCGTCGGATACGCAGTATTTT. It yields the protein CASSLEGTSASDTQYF.

This clonotype was seen a single time. CDR3 in DNA: TGTGCCAGCAGTACCGGGACAGGGAGCGGCTACACCTTC. Translated: CASSTGTGSGYTF. The genes are TRBV6-5 and TRBJ1-2; 9 bases map to TRBD1. The CDR3 is made up of 13 amino acids. J was trimmed by 8 bases and V by 5 bases; bases with no gene match: 6. Germline-derived CDR1 and CDR2 are MNHEY and SVGAGI.

The V and J genes are TRBV20-1 and TRBJ1-3; D ambiguous. V was shortened by 6 bases and J by 4 bases, with 13 bases between the two germline ends. The CDR3 contains 13 residues. Per germline, CDR1 DFQATT and CDR2 SNEGSKA (reference sequence). This CDR3 is CSAAHSAGNTIYF. The DNA of the CDR3 is TGCAGTGCGGCACACAGCGCCGGAAACACCATATATTTT.

The chain links TRBV12-3 or TRBV12-4 to TRBJ2-7; D uncertain. V was shortened by 3 bases and J by 0 bases, with 12 bases between the two germline ends. This CDR3 has 15 amino acids. The CDR3 DNA reads TGTGCCAGCAGTTTGGAAAGACGGAGCTCCTACGAGCAGTACTTC. It specifies CASSLERRSSYEQYF.

The CDR3 DNA follows: TGTGCCAGCAGCTTGGTCAGGACAGCCTATGGCTACACCTTC. This gives the protein CASSLVRTAYGYTF. This sequence joins TRBV5-8 and TRBJ1-2; perhaps TRBD1 as D (6 bases). This CDR3 is built from 14 residues. CDR1 SGHTS and CDR2 YDEGEE come from the germline V gene. V lost 0 bases and J lost 4, with 10 bases in between.

The chain links TRBV6-5 to TRBJ2-7; TRBD2 aligns across 8 bases. Germline V gene sequence: CDR1 MNHEY, CDR2 SVGAGI. The CDR3 contains 15 residues. Trimming at V came to 0 bases and at J to 2 bases, leaving 3 bases not matched to a gene. The chain's CDR3 is CASSYSTSETYEQYF. CDR3 DNA sequence: TGTGCCAGCAGTTACTCGACTAGCGAGACCTACGAGCAGTACTTC.

This chain uses TRBV4-2 with TRBJ1-3; a possible D gene is TRBD1 (5 bases). The CDR3 loop spans 16 amino acids. V was trimmed by 4 bases and J by 0 bases, leaving 13 bases between them. Germline CDR1 reads LGHNA; CDR2 reads YNFKEQ. CDR3 residues: CASSLGGGSSGNTIYF. The CDR3 DNA reads TGTGCCAGCAGCCTAGGCGGGGGATCCTCTGGAAACACCATATATTTT.

This clonotype was detected a few times. The V call is TRBV4-3, the J call TRBJ2-7; 12 positions match TRBD1. CDR1 is LGHNA, CDR2 YSLEER, per germline. This CDR3 is 17 amino acids long. Germline trimming cut 4 bases from V and 0 bases from J; bases unmatched to any gene: 7. The CDR3 DNA reads as TGCGCCAGCAGCCCCGGGACAGGGGGCGGTGGCTCCTACGAGCAGTACTTC. Translated: CASSPGTGGGGSYEQYF.

This rearrangement joins TRBV7-2 to TRBJ2-3; maybe TRBD2 (5 bases). V dropped 2 bases and J dropped 2 bases, with 14 bases sitting between them. Germline V gene sequence: CDR1 SGHTA, CDR2 FQGNSA. The CDR3 spans 16 residues. Here the CDR3 reads CASSLRTDYFTDTQYF. CDR3 bases: TGTGCCAGCAGCTTACGGACCGACTATTTCACAGATACGCAGTATTTT.

The genes are TRBV6-5 and TRBJ2-3; 9 bases align to TRBD2. V lost 0 bases and J lost 2; bases outside the gene matches: 3. The length of the CDR3 is 16 residues. Germline assignment: CDR1 MNHEY and CDR2 SVGAGI. CDR3 DNA: TGTGCCAGCAGTTACTCTAGCGGGAGCCCCACAGATACGCAGTATTTT. This encodes CASSYSSGSPTDTQYF.

This clonotype was counted only a few times. The CDR3 coding sequence is TGCAGCGTCTATTGGGACACCTCCTACGAGCAGTACTTC. Protein: CSVYWDTSYEQYF. V usage is TRBV29-1 and J usage is TRBJ2-7; possible D gene TRBD1, 6 bases. This CDR3 contains 13 residues. CDR1 and CDR2 (germline): SQVTM, ANQGSEA. Trimming took 6 bases from V and 0 from J, leaving 12 bases between them.

This clonotype was seen more than once but under ten times. The chain combines TRBV2 with TRBJ1-2, with 7 nucleotides matching TRBD1. The CDR3 sequence is 13 residues long. Germline loops: CDR1 SNHLY, CDR2 FYNNEI. Trimming cost V 8 bases and J 4 bases; bases outside gene matches: 7. The CDR3 nucleotides are TGTGCCAGCGGCAGGGGGGTAGGCTATGGCTACACCTTC. This encodes CASGRGVGYGYTF.